This TCR beta chain was documented in a study of tumor-infiltrating lymphocytes in oesophageal squamous cell carcinoma. This clonotype was recorded many times. This may come from a read error, since a much larger clone is one base off. This CDR3 is built from 13 residues. Per germline, CDR1 SSHAT and CDR2 FNYEAQ (reference sequence). TCRdb ran MiXCR on the PCR reads and lists one entry per CDR3 protein. The sample includes about 17,000 distinct CDR3 sequences, around 45% of them seen just once. The chain joins TRBV7-7 to TRBJ2-7; D gene ambiguous. This clonotype was obtained from a female donor with esophageal squamous cell carcinoma. The specimen was normal esophageal tissue next to the tumor. The CDR3 spells CASSLRTRDEQYF. In DNA, the CDR3 is TGTGCTAGCAGCTTAAGAACCCGTGATGAGCAGTACTTC.